This T cell receptor beta chain was profiled in a study of T cell responses to AZD1222 COVID-19 vaccine. Clones were sequenced by immunoSEQ multiplex PCR, and TCRdb holds only the in-frame ones, with some missing. The table records fewer than 200,000 clones, 85% to 95% of them present only once. Losses at the gene ends were 4 bases for V and 6 bases for J; bases not matched to a gene: 7. The CDR3 covers 15 residues. Looked up from germline, CDR1 is SGHTA and CDR2 is FQGNSA. The sequencing here drew on peripheral blood, taken on day 0 of AZD1222 vaccination. The origin of this receptor is an adult in good health. The chain employs TRBV7-2 and TRBJ1-5, with 9 bases that match TRBD1. Here the CDR3 reads CASSWTGDKSQPQHF. CDR3 coding DNA: TGTGCCAGCAGCTGGACAGGGGATAAGAGTCAGCCCCAGCATTTT.